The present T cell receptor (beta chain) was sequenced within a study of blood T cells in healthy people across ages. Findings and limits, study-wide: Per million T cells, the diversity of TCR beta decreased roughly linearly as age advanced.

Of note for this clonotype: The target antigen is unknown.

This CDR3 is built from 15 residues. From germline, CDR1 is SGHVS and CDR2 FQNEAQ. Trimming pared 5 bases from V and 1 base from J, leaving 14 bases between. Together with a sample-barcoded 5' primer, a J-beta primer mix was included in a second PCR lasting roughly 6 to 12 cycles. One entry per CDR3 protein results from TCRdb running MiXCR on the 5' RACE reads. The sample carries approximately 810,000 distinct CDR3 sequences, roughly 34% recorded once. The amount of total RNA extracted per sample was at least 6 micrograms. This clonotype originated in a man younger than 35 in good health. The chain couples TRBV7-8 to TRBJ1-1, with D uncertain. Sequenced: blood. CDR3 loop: CASSTTAGGNTEAFF. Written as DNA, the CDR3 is TGTGCCAGCAGCACCACAGCTGGCGGGAACACTGAAGCTTTCTTT.